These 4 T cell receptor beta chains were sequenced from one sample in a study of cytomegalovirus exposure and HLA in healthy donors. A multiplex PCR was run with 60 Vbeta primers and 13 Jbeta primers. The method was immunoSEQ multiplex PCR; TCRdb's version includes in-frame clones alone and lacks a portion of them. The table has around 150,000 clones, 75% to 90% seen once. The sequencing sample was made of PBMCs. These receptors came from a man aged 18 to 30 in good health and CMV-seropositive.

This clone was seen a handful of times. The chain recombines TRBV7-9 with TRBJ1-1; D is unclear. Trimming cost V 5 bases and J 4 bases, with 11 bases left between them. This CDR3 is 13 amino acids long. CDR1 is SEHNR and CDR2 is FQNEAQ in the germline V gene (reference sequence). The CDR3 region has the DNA TGTGCCAGCAGCCCGGAGTTAGGCACTGAAGCTTTCTTT. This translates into CASSPELGTEAFF.

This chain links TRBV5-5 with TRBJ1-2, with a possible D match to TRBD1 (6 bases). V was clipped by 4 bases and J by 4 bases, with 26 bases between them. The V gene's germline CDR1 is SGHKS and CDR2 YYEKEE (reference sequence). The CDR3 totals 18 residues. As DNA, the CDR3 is TGTGCCAGCAGCCACACCGGGACACCCCAAGGCGGGAGCTATGGCTACACCTTC. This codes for CASSHTGTPQGGSYGYTF.

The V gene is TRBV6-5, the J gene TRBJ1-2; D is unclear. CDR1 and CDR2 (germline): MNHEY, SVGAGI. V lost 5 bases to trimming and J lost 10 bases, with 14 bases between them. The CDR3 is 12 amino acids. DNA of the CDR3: TGTGCCAGCAGTGAATTTTCGGGGTACTACACCTTC. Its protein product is CASSEFSGYYTF.

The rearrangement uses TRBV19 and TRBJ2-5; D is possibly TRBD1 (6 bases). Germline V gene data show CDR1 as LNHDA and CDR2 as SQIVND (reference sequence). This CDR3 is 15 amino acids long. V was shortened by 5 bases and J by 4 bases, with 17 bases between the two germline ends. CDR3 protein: CASSPASLGAETQYF. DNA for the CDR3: TGTGCCAGTAGTCCAGCTTCCCTGGGGGCAGAGACCCAGTACTTC.